Each of the 25 T cell receptor beta chains below was sequenced from the same sample in a study of T cells in localized non-small cell lung cancer. Only in-frame clones appear in the TCRdb table, and some are missing; sequencing was by immunoSEQ multiplex PCR. This sample has under 35,000 clones; approximately 90% occur once, and the top ten carry roughly 31%. Sequencing was performed on peripheral blood, taken before any cancer treatment. These receptors all come from an older female donor with stage I lung adenocarcinoma.

This rearrangement joins TRBV29-1 to TRBJ2-1; D ambiguous. V was cut by 4 bases and J by 0 bases, with 16 bases left in between. Germline lookup yields CDR1 SQVTM and CDR2 ANQGSEA. There are 16 residues in the CDR3. CDR3 in amino acids: CSVVGSLSSSYNEQFF. CDR3 DNA: TGCAGCGTTGTAGGCAGCCTGTCGAGCTCCTACAATGAGCAGTTCTTC.

The chain links TRBV5-8 to TRBJ2-7; the D gene is possibly TRBD2 (6 bases). CDR3 length equals 14 residues. V dropped 1 base and J dropped 2 bases, with 10 bases sitting between them. Germline V lookup: CDR1 SGHTS, CDR2 YDEGEE. The CDR3 nucleotides are TGTGCCAGCAGCTTGACGCGGGGCACCTACGAGCAGTACTTC. Encoded protein: CASSLTRGTYEQYF.

The chain combines TRBV7-3 with TRBJ1-1; tentative D call: TRBD1 (5 bases). The V end lost 5 bases, the J end lost 1 base, and 8 bases lay between the germline ends. Germline loops: CDR1 SGHTA, CDR2 FQGTGA. The CDR3 has 13 amino acids. The CDR3 DNA reads as TGTGCCAGCAGCGTTACAGGGAACACTGAAGCTTTCTTT. Its translation is CASSVTGNTEAFF.

This chain connects TRBV7-9 to TRBJ2-3; maybe TRBD2 (6 bases). The CDR3 is 14 amino acids. Germline CDR1 is SEHNR and CDR2 is FQNEAQ (reference sequence). V was shortened by 7 bases and J by 2 bases, with 13 bases between the two germline ends. The CDR3 nucleotides are TGTGCCAGCACCCGGGGGAGGACCACAGATACGCAGTATTTT. Translating gives CASTRGRTTDTQYF.

This clone was detected only once. V and J are TRBV5-4 and TRBJ1-6; 11 bases map to TRBD1. The CDR3 loop spans 14 amino acids. Trimming cost V 5 bases and J 9 bases; bases outside gene matches: 4. Per the germline V gene, CDR1 is SGHNT and CDR2 is YYREEE (reference sequence). CDR3 nucleotides: TGTGCCAGCAGTCGGGACAGGGGGAGTTCACCCCTCCACTTT. This gives the protein CASSRDRGSSPLHF.

V and J are TRBV7-8 and TRBJ2-4; 7 bases match TRBD1. Germline V gene sequence: CDR1 SGHVS, CDR2 FQNEAQ. This CDR3 has 16 residues. Trimming at V came to 5 bases and at J to 1 base, leaving 8 bases not matched to a gene. The CDR3 reads CASSPGQASAKNIQYF. The DNA of the CDR3 is TGTGCCAGCAGCCCAGGACAGGCTTCGGCCAAAAACATTCAGTACTTC.

The genes are TRBV6-1 and TRBJ2-1; D may be TRBD1 or TRBD2 (6 bases each). V was trimmed by 1 base and J by 6 bases, leaving 13 bases between them. The CDR3 loop spans 15 amino acids. Looked up from germline, CDR1 is MNHNS and CDR2 is SASEGT. The CDR3 reads CASSEGGAGSNEQFF. The CDR3 nucleotides are TGTGCCAGCAGTGAAGGGGGGGCAGGGTCCAATGAGCAGTTCTTC.

This clone was seen just once. The chain employs TRBV5-1 and TRBJ1-2; TRBD1 agrees at 12 bases. This CDR3 region has 16 residues. Germline-derived CDR1 and CDR2 are SGHRS and YFSETQ. V was clipped by 6 bases and J by 8 bases; unmatched bases: 14. CDR3 nucleotides: TGCGCCAGCACCAGCCAACCGGGACAGGGGGCTCCCGGCTACACCTTC. This translates into CASTSQPGQGAPGYTF.

This clone was seen only a few times. This chain uses TRBV30 with TRBJ2-7, with 9 bases fitting TRBD1. Germline values: CDR1 GTSNPN, CDR2 SVGIG (reference sequence). The J segment lost 2 bases and the V segment lost 4 bases, leaving 9 bases of the junction unmatched. The CDR3 covers 15 residues. This CDR3 reads CAWKHIQGAAYEQYF. The CDR3 bases are TGTGCCTGGAAGCACATACAGGGGGCAGCCTACGAGCAGTACTTC.

The rearrangement links TRBV27 to TRBJ1-2; TRBD1 aligns across 8 bases. V lost 1 base, J lost 2 bases, and 3 bases stayed unmatched. The CDR3 is made up of 15 amino acids. The germline V gene encodes CDR1 MNHEY and CDR2 SMNVEV (reference sequence). The CDR3 reads CASSLFAGGNYGYTF. As DNA, the CDR3 is TGTGCCAGCAGTTTATTTGCAGGGGGCAACTATGGCTACACCTTC.

This chain uses TRBV7-9 with TRBJ1-2; 9 nucleotides align to TRBD1. Trimming at V came to 8 bases and at J to 4 bases, leaving 14 bases not matched to a gene. Germline CDR1 is SEHNR and CDR2 is FQNEAQ (reference sequence). The CDR3 is 16 residues long. The CDR3, as DNA: TGTGCCAGCTCTAGTCCGGGACAGGGAGACTCCTATGGCTACACCTTC. Translation: CASSSPGQGDSYGYTF.

J is TRBJ2-4 and V is TRBV18; 8 bases align to TRBD1. Germline CDR1 is KGHSH and CDR2 is LQKENI. J lost 1 base, V lost 2 bases, and 13 bases had no gene match. There are 19 residues in the CDR3. The CDR3: CASSPDRLSGGAAKNIQYF. CDR3 sequence (DNA): TGTGCCAGCTCACCAGATCGCTTGTCAGGGGGCGCGGCCAAAAACATTCAGTACTTC. The full variable domain, rest sourced from reference TRBV18 and TRBJ2-4, is NAGVMQNPRHLVRRRGQEARLRCSPMKGHSHVYWYRQLPEEGLKFMVYLQKENIIDESGMPKERFSAEFPKEGPSILRIQQVVRGDSAAYFCASSPDRLSGGAAKNIQYFGAGTRLSVL.

The J gene is TRBJ1-5, the V gene TRBV27, with D possibly matching TRBD1 (5 bases). Trimming pared 0 bases from V and 6 bases from J, leaving 15 bases between. The germline V gene has CDR1 MNHEY and CDR2 SMNVEV (reference sequence). CDR3 length: 16 residues. Here the CDR3 reads CASSLSGAGSIQPQHF. CDR3 bases: TGTGCCAGCAGTTTATCAGGGGCCGGCAGTATTCAGCCCCAGCATTTT.

The rearrangement joins TRBV6-6 to TRBJ1-2, with D possibly being TRBD1 (5 bases). V shed 0 bases and J shed 8 bases, with 10 bases lying between them. The CDR3 loop spans 13 amino acids. From germline, CDR1 is MNHNY and CDR2 SVGAGI (reference sequence). CDR3 sequence reads: CASSYSVGGGYTF. The CDR3 DNA is TGTGCCAGCAGTTACTCGGTGGGGGGAGGCTACACCTTC.

V and J are TRBV5-6 and TRBJ2-3, with 10 bases that match TRBD2. J lost 5 bases, V lost 0 bases, and 6 bases had no gene match. CDR1 SGHDT and CDR2 YYEEEE come from the germline V gene. The CDR3 consists of 16 residues. CDR3 DNA sequence: TGTGCCAGCAGCTTGGCCGGACTAGCGGAAGTAGATACGCAGTATTTT. Its translation: CASSLAGLAEVDTQYF.

The V call is TRBV2, the J call TRBJ2-1, with a possible D match to TRBD1 (6 bases). Germline V CDR1 and CDR2: SNHLY, FYNNEI. V dropped 8 bases and J dropped 5 bases, with 16 bases sitting between them. CDR3 length: 14 residues. CDR3 DNA sequence: TGTGCCAGCGGGGATACGGGGACACACAATGAGCAGTTCTTC. Translation: CASGDTGTHNEQFF.

The chain joins TRBV28 to TRBJ1-3; 7 nucleotides agree with TRBD1. Germline V gene lookup returns CDR1 MDHEN and CDR2 SYDVKM. Unmatched junction bases numbered 6, after V lost 6 bases and J lost 4 bases. CDR3 length: 14 amino acids. For the CDR3, the DNA is TGTGCCAGCAGCCTTGACAGGGCCGGAAACACCATATATTTT. It is translated as CASSLDRAGNTIYF.

J is TRBJ2-3 and V is TRBV7-8; D unclear. Germline V CDR1 and CDR2: SGHVS, FQNEAQ. V shed 3 bases and J shed 0 bases, with 16 bases lying between them. This CDR3 is built from 17 residues. The DNA for the CDR3 is TGTGCCAGCAGCTTCCCCGTGGCCGAACTTAGCACAGATACGCAGTATTTT. Protein: CASSFPVAELSTDTQYF.

The V gene is TRBV30, the J gene TRBJ1-1; no clear D. CDR3 length: 11 amino acids. Germline-derived CDR1 and CDR2 are GTSNPN and SVGIG (reference sequence). The V gene lost 3 bases and the J gene lost 2 bases, with 4 bases spanning the gap. The CDR3 nucleotides read TGTGCCTGGAGATCAAACACTGAAGCTTTCTTT. The encoded protein is CAWRSNTEAFF. Together with reference TRBV30 and TRBJ1-1, the CDR3 gives the full variable domain: SQTIHQWPATLVQPVGSPLSLECTVEGTSNPNLYWYRQAAGRGLQLLFYSVGIGQISSEVPQNLSASRPQDRQFILSSKKLLLSDSGFYLCAWRSNTEAFFGQGTRLTVV.

The chain joins TRBV19 to TRBJ2-7; no clear D gene. Trimming removed 5 bases from V and 1 base from J, with 9 bases in between. This CDR3 is built from 13 residues. From germline, CDR1 is LNHDA and CDR2 SQIVND (reference sequence). The CDR3 loop is CASSSTASYEQYF. The CDR3 coding sequence is TGTGCCAGTAGTTCCACGGCATCCTACGAGCAGTACTTC.

This rearrangement joins TRBV7-6 to TRBJ2-3, with 7 nucleotides matching TRBD2. J gave up 5 bases and V 4 bases, and 9 bases lay outside the gene matches. The CDR3 loop spans 15 amino acids. The germline CDR1 and CDR2 sequences are SGHVS and FNYEAQ. CDR3 DNA sequence: TGTGCCAGCAGCTCCAGAGCGGGATGGGGAGATACGCAGTATTTT. Its protein is CASSSRAGWGDTQYF.

The V gene is TRBV25-1, the J gene TRBJ2-3; 15 bases match TRBD2. This CDR3 has 16 residues. The junction had 9 bases not matched to a gene; V was cut back by 8 bases and J by 6 bases. Germline CDR1 reads MGHDK; CDR2 reads SYGVNS. The CDR3 region is CASAIGTSGGRDTQYF. Written as DNA, the CDR3 is TGTGCCAGCGCCATCGGGACTAGCGGGGGGAGGGATACGCAGTATTTT.

The V gene is TRBV29-1, the J gene TRBJ2-7; 9 bases are a match to TRBD1. The V gene's germline CDR1 is SQVTM and CDR2 ANQGSEA. CDR3 length: 13 amino acids. The junction had 6 bases not matched to a gene; V was cut back by 6 bases and J by 3 bases. In nucleotides, the CDR3 is TGCAGCGTCCGGCGGACAGGGGACTACGAGCAGTACTTC. Translating it yields CSVRRTGDYEQYF.

In its sample, this clone was seen once. The chain recombines TRBV6-6 with TRBJ2-5; TRBD1 matches at 10 bases. Germline assignment: CDR1 MNHNY and CDR2 SVGAGI (reference sequence). V shed 5 bases, J shed 9 bases, and the junction held 9 bases outside the gene matches. CDR3 length: 14 amino acids. The CDR3, as DNA: TGTGCCAGCAGTCTCCGGGACAGGGGTATGGCCCAGTACTTC. It codes for CASSLRDRGMAQYF.

The chain employs TRBV6-1 and TRBJ1-2, with TRBD1 identical over 7 bases. The CDR3 totals 17 residues. Trimming removed 0 bases from V and 2 bases from J; junction bases left unmatched: 9. Looked up from germline, CDR1 is MNHNS and CDR2 is SASEGT. CDR3 in amino acids: CASSEAGGQPKNYGYTF. CDR3 in DNA: TGTGCCAGCAGTGAAGCGGGGGGACAGCCAAAGAACTATGGCTACACCTTC.